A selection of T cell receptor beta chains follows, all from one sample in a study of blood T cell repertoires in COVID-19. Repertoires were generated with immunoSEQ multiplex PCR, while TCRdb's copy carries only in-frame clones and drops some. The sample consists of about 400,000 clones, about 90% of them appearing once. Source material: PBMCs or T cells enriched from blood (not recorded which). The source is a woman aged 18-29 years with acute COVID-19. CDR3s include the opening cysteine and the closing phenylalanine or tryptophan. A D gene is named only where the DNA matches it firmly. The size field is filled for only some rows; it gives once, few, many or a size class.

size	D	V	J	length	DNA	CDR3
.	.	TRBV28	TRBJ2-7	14	TGTGCCAGCAGTAGCGGCTCGACACCCTACGAGCAGTACTTC	CASSSGSTPYEQYF
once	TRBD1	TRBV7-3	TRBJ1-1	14	TGTGCCAGCAGCCTAAGACAGGGGAACACTGAAGCTTTCTTT	CASSLRQGNTEAFF
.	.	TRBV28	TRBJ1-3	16	TGTGCCAGCAGTTCAACCGGACTGGGCTCTGGAAACACCATATATTTT	CASSSTGLGSGNTIYF
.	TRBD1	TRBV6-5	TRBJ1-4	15	TGTGCCAGCAGAACAGACCAGGGGACAGGTGAAAAACTGTTTTTT	CASRTDQGTGEKLFF
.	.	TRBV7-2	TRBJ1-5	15	TGTGCCAGCAGCTTCTTATCAGGGGACAATCAGCCCCAGCATTTT	CASSFLSGDNQPQHF
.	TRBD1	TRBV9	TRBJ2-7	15	TGTGCCAGCAGCCTCGGGACAGGGGCTTCCTACGAGCAGTACTTC	CASSLGTGASYEQYF
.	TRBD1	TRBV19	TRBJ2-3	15	TGTGCCAGTAGTATAGCGGACAGGGGGAAGGATACGCAGTATTTT	CASSIADRGKDTQYF
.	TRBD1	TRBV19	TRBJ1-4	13	TGTGCCAGTAGTGCCCGACAGGGTGAAAAACTGTTTTTT	CASSARQGEKLFF
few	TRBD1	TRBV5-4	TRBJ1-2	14	TGTGCCAGCAGCGAGGGACAGGTCAACTATGGCTACACCTTC	CASSEGQVNYGYTF
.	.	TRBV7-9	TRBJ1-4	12	TGTGCCAGCAGCTGGAGCTCCCGGGAACTGTTTTTT	CASSWSSRELFF
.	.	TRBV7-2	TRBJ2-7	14	TGTGCCAGCAGCTTAACGGGAGTTCTCGACGAGCAGTACTTC	CASSLTGVLDEQYF
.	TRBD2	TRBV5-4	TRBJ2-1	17	TGTGCCAGCAGCTTAGGTGGCGGGGGGTTCCCCCTCAATGAGCAGTTCTTC	CASSLGGGGFPLNEQFF
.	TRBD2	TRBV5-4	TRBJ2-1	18	TGTGCCAGCAGCTTGTGGCTAGCGGGGGGGTGGAGAGGGAATGAGCAGTTCTTC	CASSLWLAGGWRGNEQFF
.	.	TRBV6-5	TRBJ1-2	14	TGTGCCAGCAGTTACTCGAACTCTAACTATGGCTACACCTTC	CASSYSNSNYGYTF
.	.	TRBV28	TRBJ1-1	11	TGTGCCAGCAATCAGGGCACTGAAGCTTTCTTT	CASNQGTEAFF
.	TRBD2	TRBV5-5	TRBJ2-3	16	TGTGCCAGCAGCTGGGGAGGAGCGGGGTACTCAGATACGCAGTATTTT	CASSWGGAGYSDTQYF
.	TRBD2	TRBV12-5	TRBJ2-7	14	TGTGCTAGTGGTTTGGGACGGGGGGGCAACGAGCAGTACTTC	CASGLGRGGNEQYF
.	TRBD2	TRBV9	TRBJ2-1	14	TGTGCCAGCAGCCGTCCGGGACTAGCAGATGAGCAGTTCTTC	CASSRPGLADEQFF
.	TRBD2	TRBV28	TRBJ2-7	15	TGTGCCAGCAGTCCTCCGGGCGGGAGATTCCACGAGCAGTACTTC	CASSPPGGRFHEQYF
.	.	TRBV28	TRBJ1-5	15	TGTGCCAGCAGTTCAGGTCAGGGTAGCAATCAGCCCCAGCATTTT	CASSSGQGSNQPQHF
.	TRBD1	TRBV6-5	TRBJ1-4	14	TGTGCCAGCAGTTTAGACAGGGGACGGGAAAAACTGTTTTTT	CASSLDRGREKLFF
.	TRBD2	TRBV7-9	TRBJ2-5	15	TGTGCCAGCAGCTTATCAACTAGCGTCCAAGAGACCCAGTACTTC	CASSLSTSVQETQYF
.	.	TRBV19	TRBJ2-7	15	TGTGCCAGTATATTCCGGGACTCACTTTCCTACGAGCAGTACTTC	CASIFRDSLSYEQYF
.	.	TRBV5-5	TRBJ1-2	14	TGTGCCAGCAGCTTGGCCAGGCGGGGTAATGGCTACACCTTC	CASSLARRGNGYTF
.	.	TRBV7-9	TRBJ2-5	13	TGTGCCAGCAGCTTACACACCCAAGAGACCCAGTACTTC	CASSLHTQETQYF
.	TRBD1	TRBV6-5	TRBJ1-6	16	TGTGCCAGCAGTTATATTCCGGGACAGAGCAATTCACCCCTCCACTTT	CASSYIPGQSNSPLHF
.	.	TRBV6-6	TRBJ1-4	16	TGTGCCAGCAGAGACACCTCAGGGGCCTCTAATGAAAAACTGTTTTTT	CASRDTSGASNEKLFF
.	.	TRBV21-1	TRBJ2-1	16	TGTGCCAGCAGCAAACTCAGCGGGAGCTCCTACAATGAGCAGTTCTTC	CASSKLSGSSYNEQFF
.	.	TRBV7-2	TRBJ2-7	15	TGTGCCAGCAGCTCTGCCTTTGGGAGTCAGTACGAGCAGTACTTC	CASSSAFGSQYEQYF
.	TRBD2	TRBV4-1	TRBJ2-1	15	TGCGCCAGCAGCCAAGAGTCAGGACTAGCTAATGAGCAGTTCTTC	CASSQESGLANEQFF
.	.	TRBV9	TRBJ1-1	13	TGTGCCAGCCGGAGAGACGTGAACACTGAAGCTTTCTTT	CASRRDVNTEAFF
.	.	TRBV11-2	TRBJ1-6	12	TGTGCCAGCAGCCTAGGGGCTTCACCCCTCCACTTT	CASSLGASPLHF
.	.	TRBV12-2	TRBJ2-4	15	TGTGCAAGTCGCTTAGGGTGGGCAGGAACCAACATTCAGTACTTC	CASRLGWAGTNIQYF
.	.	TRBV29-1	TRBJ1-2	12	TGCAGCATTGGCCTGACAGGCCCAGGCTACACCTTC	CSIGLTGPGYTF
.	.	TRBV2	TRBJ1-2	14	TGTGCCAGCAGCGCCGGGACACTCCTCGGGGGCTACACCTTC	CASSAGTLLGGYTF
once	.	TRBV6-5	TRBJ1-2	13	TGTGCCAGCAGGTCAGGCCAAAAGTGGGGCTACACCTTC	CASRSGQKWGYTF
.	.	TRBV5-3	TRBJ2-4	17	TGTGCCAGAAGCTTGGCCCCTCGGGGGGCAGCCAAAAACATTCAGTACTTC	CARSLAPRGAAKNIQYF
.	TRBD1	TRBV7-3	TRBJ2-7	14	TGTGCCAGCAGCCCAGGGGGATTATCCTACGAGCAGTACTTC	CASSPGGLSYEQYF
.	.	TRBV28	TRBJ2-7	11	TGTGCCAGCAGTTTACGGTACGAGCAGTACTTC	CASSLRYEQYF
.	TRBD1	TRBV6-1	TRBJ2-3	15	TGTGCCAGCAGTGATCGGACAGGTGAAGCAGATACGCAGTATTTT	CASSDRTGEADTQYF
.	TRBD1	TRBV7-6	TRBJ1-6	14	TGTGCCAGCAGCTTAGGACAGGGTAAATCACCCCTCCACTTT	CASSLGQGKSPLHF
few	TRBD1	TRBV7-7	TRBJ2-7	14	TGTGCTAGCAGCCCTGGGACAGACGGATACGAGCAGTACTTC	CASSPGTDGYEQYF
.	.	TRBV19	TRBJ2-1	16	TGTGCCAGTAGTATAGATCGGCGGGGCTCCTACAATGAGCAGTTCTTC	CASSIDRRGSYNEQFF